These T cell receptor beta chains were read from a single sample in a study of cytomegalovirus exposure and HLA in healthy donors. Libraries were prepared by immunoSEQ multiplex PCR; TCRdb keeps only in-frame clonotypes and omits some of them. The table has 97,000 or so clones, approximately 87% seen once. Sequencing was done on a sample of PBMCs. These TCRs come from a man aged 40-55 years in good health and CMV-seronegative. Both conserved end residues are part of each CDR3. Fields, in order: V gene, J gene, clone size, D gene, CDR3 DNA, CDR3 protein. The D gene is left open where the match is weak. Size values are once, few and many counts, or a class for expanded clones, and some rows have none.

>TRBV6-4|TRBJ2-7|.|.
TGTGCCAGCAGTGACTCGATGGAAGGCCCGGGGTCCTACGAGCAGTACTTC
CASSDSMEGPGSYEQYF
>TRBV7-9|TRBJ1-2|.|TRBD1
TGTGCCAGCAGCCCGACAGGGAACTATGGCTACACCTTC
CASSPTGNYGYTF
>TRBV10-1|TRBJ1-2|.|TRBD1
TGCGCCAACAAAACAGGGGGCCGTGGCTACACCTTC
CANKTGGRGYTF
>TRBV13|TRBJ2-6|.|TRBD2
TGTGCCAGCAGCTTAGGGAGACTAGCGGGGGGGCCTGGGGCCAACGTCCTGACTTTC
CASSLGRLAGGPGANVLTF
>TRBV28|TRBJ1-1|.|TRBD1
TGTGCCAGCAGCTTACACAGGGGTGAAGCTTTCTTT
CASSLHRGEAFF
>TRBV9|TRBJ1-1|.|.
TGTGCCAGCAGCGTAGCTCCGGGACTTAAAGCTTTCTTT
CASSVAPGLKAFF
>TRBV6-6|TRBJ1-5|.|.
TGTGCCAGCAGCCCTGGGGAGGTAGGAAGCAATCAGCCCCAGCATTTT
CASSPGEVGSNQPQHF
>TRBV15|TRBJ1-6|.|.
TGTGCCACCAGCAGAGATACGGACCCAAGAGGGTCACCCCTCCACTTT
CATSRDTDPRGSPLHF
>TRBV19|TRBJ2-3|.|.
TGTGCCACCCAAAAGGGAGACACCACAGATACGCAGTATTTT
CATQKGDTTDTQYF
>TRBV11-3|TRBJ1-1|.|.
TGTGCCAGCAGCGGAAGGGGAACTGAAGCTTTCTTT
CASSGRGTEAFF
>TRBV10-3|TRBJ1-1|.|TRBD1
TGTGCCATCAGTGGGACAGGGGTGACTGAAGCTTTCTTT
CAISGTGVTEAFF
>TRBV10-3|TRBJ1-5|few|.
TGTGCCATCAGCCGGGACCCCCAGGGGCAGCCCCAGCATTTT
CAISRDPQGQPQHF
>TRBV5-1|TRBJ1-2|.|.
TGCGCCAGCAGCCAAAGGGGCCAGGGCCGTGGCTACACCTTC
CASSQRGQGRGYTF
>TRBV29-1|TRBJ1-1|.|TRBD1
TGCAGCGGGGACAGGGGAAGGGGCACTGAAGCTTTCTTT
CSGDRGRGTEAFF
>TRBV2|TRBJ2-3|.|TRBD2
TGTGCCAGCAGTGAAATAGCGGGGGGCGAGGGAGATACGCAGTATTTT
CASSEIAGGEGDTQYF
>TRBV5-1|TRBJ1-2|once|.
TGCGCCAGCAGCCCCTATAGACAAGGGGAAGGCTACACCTTC
CASSPYRQGEGYTF
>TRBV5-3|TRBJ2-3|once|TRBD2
TGTGCCAGAAGGGCGGGGGCAGATACGCAGTATTTT
CARRAGADTQYF
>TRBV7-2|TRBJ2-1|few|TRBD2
TGTGCCAGCACTACTAGCGGGGGGCCCTACAATGAGCAGTTCTTC
CASTTSGGPYNEQFF
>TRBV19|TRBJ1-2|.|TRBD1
TGTGCCAGTAGTCGACAGGGGCGGTATGGCTACACCTTC
CASSRQGRYGYTF
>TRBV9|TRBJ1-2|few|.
TGTGCCAGCAGCTCCGGACAGAAGAACTATGGCTACACCTTC
CASSSGQKNYGYTF
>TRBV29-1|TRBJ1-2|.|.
TGCAGCGTTAGGACAGAAAACTATGGCTACACCTTC
CSVRTENYGYTF
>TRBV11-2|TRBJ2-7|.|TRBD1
TGTGCCAGCAGACTACCTGGGACAGGAGATCTCGAGCAGTACTTC
CASRLPGTGDLEQYF
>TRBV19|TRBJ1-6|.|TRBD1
TGTGCCAGTAGTACTGGACAGGGGAATTCACCCCTCCACTTT
CASSTGQGNSPLHF
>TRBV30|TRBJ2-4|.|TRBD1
TGTGCCTGCGGGACAGAAAACATTCAGTACTTC
CACGTENIQYF